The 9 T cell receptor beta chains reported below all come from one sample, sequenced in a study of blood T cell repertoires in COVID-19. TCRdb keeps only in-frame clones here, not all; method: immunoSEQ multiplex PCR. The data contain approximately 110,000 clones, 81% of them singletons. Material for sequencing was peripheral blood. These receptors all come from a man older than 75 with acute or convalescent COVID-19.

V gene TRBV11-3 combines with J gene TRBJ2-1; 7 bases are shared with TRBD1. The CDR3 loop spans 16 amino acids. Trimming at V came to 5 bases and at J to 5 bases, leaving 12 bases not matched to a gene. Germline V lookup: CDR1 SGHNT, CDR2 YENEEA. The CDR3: CASSPHHRGSNNEQFF. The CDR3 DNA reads TGTGCCAGCAGCCCACACCACAGGGGTTCTAACAATGAGCAGTTCTTC.

The CDR3 sequence: CASSAGQTYEQYF. The CDR3, as DNA: TGCGCCAGCAGCGCAGGACAAACCTACGAGCAGTACTTC. V gene TRBV5-1 combines with J gene TRBJ2-7, with D tentatively TRBD1 (5 bases). The CDR3 contains 13 residues. Trimming shortened V by 4 bases and J by 2 bases, and 10 bases separated the two germline ends. The germline CDR1 and CDR2 sequences are SGHRS and YFSETQ.

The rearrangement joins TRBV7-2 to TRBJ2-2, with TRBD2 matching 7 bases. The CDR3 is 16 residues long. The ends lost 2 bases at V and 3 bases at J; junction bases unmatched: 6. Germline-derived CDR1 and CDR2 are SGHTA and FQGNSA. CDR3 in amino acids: CASSLSGTTYTGELFF. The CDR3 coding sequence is TGTGCCAGCAGCTTATCCGGGACTACCTACACCGGGGAGCTGTTTTTT.

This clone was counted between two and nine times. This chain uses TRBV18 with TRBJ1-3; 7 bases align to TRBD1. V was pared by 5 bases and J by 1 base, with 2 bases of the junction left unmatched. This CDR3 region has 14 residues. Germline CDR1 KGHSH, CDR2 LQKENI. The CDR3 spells CASSRTGSGNTIYF. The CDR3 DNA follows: TGTGCCAGCTCAAGGACAGGTTCTGGAAACACCATATATTTT.

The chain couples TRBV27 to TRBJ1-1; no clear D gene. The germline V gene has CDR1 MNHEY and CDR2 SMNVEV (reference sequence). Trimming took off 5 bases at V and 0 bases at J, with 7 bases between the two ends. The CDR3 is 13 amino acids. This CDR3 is CASSPFMNTEAFF. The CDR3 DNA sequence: TGTGCCAGCAGTCCTTTTATGAACACTGAAGCTTTCTTT.

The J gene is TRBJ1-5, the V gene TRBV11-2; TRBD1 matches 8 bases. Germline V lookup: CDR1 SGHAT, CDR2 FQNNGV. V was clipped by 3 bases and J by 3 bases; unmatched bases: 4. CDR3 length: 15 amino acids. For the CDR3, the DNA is TGTGCCAGCAGCTTCGACAGGGGCCCCAATCAGCCCCAGCATTTT. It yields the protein CASSFDRGPNQPQHF.

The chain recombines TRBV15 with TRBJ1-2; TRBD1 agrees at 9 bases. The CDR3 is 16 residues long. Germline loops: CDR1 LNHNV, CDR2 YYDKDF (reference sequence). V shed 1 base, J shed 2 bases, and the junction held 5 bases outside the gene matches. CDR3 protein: CATSRGNRGLNYGYTF. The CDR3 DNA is TGTGCCACCAGCAGAGGGAACAGGGGGCTGAACTATGGCTACACCTTC.

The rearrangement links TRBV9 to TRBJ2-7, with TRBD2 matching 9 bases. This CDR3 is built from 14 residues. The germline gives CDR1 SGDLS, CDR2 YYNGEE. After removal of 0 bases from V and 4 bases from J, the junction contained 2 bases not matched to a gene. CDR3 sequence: CASSVDSGSYEQYF. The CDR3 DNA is TGTGCCAGCAGCGTAGATAGCGGGAGTTACGAGCAGTACTTC.

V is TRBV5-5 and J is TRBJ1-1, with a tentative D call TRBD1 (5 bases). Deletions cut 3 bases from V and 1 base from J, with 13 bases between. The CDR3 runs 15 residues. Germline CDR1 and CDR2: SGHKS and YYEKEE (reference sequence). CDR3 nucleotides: TGTGCCAGCAGCTGGTCCCTACAGGCGAACACTGAAGCTTTCTTT. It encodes CASSWSLQANTEAFF.